Following are 14 T cell receptor beta chains from one sample sequenced in a study of cytomegalovirus exposure and HLA in healthy donors. The data were produced by immunoSEQ multiplex PCR, yet TCRdb's version contains in-frame clones alone and is incomplete. This sample carries over 150,000 clones, 65% to 90% of them seen once, and the ten largest clones take more than 2%. Sequenced: PBMCs. These receptors were taken from a woman between 18 and 29 years old in good health and CMV-seronegative.

This clone was seen only a few times. The CDR3: CASSLVTSGITDTQYF. CDR3 DNA: TGTGCCAGCAGCTTAGTGACTAGCGGGATTACAGATACGCAGTATTTT. V is TRBV7-2 and J is TRBJ2-3; 11 nucleotides align to TRBD2. Germline V gene sequence: CDR1 SGHTA, CDR2 FQGNSA. The CDR3 is made up of 16 amino acids. The trim removed 1 base at V and 3 bases at J, leaving 3 bases unmatched.

V usage is TRBV7-9 and J usage is TRBJ2-7; 9 bases agree with TRBD1. The CDR3 has 16 amino acids. The J segment lost 5 bases and the V segment lost 5 bases, leaving 13 bases of the junction unmatched. Germline lookup yields CDR1 SEHNR and CDR2 FQNEAQ (reference sequence). The CDR3 bases are TGTGCCAGCAGCCCAATACCGGGACAGGGTCCCCACGAGCAGTACTTC. The encoded protein is CASSPIPGQGPHEQYF.

In DNA, the CDR3 is TGTGCCAGTAGGGACACGGAGCGGGAGTACGAGCAGTACTTC. Translating gives CASRDTEREYEQYF. The chain uses TRBV19 and TRBJ2-7; 8 bases are a match to TRBD2. Germline V gene sequence: CDR1 LNHDA, CDR2 SQIVND (reference sequence). CDR3 length: 14 residues. V shed 6 bases, J shed 4 bases, and the junction held 8 bases outside the gene matches.

This sequence joins TRBV5-1 and TRBJ1-1; TRBD1 might be the D (6 bases). The V and J ends lost 4 bases and 8 bases respectively, with 15 bases between them. Germline lookup yields CDR1 SGHRS and CDR2 YFSETQ. This CDR3 is 13 amino acids long. The CDR3 sequence is CASSPRGAEEAFF. CDR3 DNA: TGCGCCAGCAGCCCGCGGGGGGCTGAAGAAGCTTTCTTT.

This sequence joins TRBV29-1 and TRBJ1-2, with 7 bases aligning to TRBD1. V gave up 7 bases and J gave up 3 bases; unmatched junction bases: 8. This CDR3 has 13 amino acids. From germline, CDR1 is SQVTM and CDR2 ANQGSEA. CDR3 DNA: TGCAGCGCCCAAAACAGGGGACACTATGGCTACACCTTC. Its protein is CSAQNRGHYGYTF.

This chain connects TRBV4-2 to TRBJ1-1; 10 bases line up with TRBD1. Germline V CDR1 and CDR2: LGHNA, YNFKEQ. The V and J ends lost 0 bases and 4 bases, in that order; junction bases with no gene match: 5. The CDR3 has 16 amino acids. In DNA form, the CDR3 reads TGTGCCAGCAGCCAAGATCGACAGGGGGCGTCCACTGAAGCTTTCTTT. This translates into CASSQDRQGASTEAFF.

This chain connects TRBV6-4 to TRBJ2-3, with 8 bases matching TRBD2. The CDR3 spans 15 residues. Germline V gene sequence: CDR1 MRHNA, CDR2 SNTAGT. V dropped 5 bases and J dropped 2; count of bases not matched to a gene: 6. The CDR3 loop reads CASSLAAGDTDTQYF. The CDR3 nucleotides are TGTGCCAGCAGTCTCGCAGCGGGGGACACAGATACGCAGTATTTT.

This rearrangement joins TRBV11-3 to TRBJ2-1; TRBD2 matches at 10 bases. V shed 3 bases, J shed 8 bases, and the junction held 7 bases outside the gene matches. This CDR3 is built from 15 residues. CDR1 is SGHNT, CDR2 YENEEA, per germline. CDR3 region: CASSFEAGGRDEQFF. The CDR3 nucleotides are TGTGCCAGCAGCTTTGAAGCGGGAGGGCGGGATGAGCAGTTCTTC.

V gene TRBV2 combines with J gene TRBJ1-5; perhaps TRBD1 as D (5 bases). The germline gives CDR1 SNHLY, CDR2 FYNNEI. This CDR3 spans 13 amino acids. V lost 6 bases and J lost 7, with 13 bases in between. The CDR3 nucleotides read TGTGCCAGCAGCCTCACAGGAACCCAGCCCCAGCATTTT. It codes for CASSLTGTQPQHF.

CDR3 amino acids: CASSLAMVGGYEQYF. For the CDR3, the DNA is TGTGCCAGCAGCTTAGCTATGGTCGGGGGATACGAGCAGTACTTC. V and J are TRBV7-2 and TRBJ2-7, with a tentative D call TRBD2 (6 bases). V was cut by 0 bases and J by 4 bases, with 13 bases left in between. From germline, CDR1 is SGHTA and CDR2 FQGNSA. The CDR3 has 15 amino acids.

This clone occurred a few times. The chain carries TRBV4-2 and TRBJ2-5; 10 bases fit TRBD2. Germline assignment: CDR1 LGHNA and CDR2 YNFKEQ. There are 15 residues in the CDR3. V was clipped by 0 bases and J by 4 bases; unmatched bases: 2. The CDR3 loop reads CASSQEAGGPETQYF. The CDR3 DNA is TGTGCCAGCAGCCAAGAAGCGGGGGGGCCAGAGACCCAGTACTTC.

This sequence joins TRBV4-3 and TRBJ2-2; TRBD2 matches 14 bases. V lost 4 bases to trimming and J lost 3 bases; unmatched junction nucleotides: 4. Looked up from germline, CDR1 is LGHNA and CDR2 is YSLEER. The CDR3 has 17 amino acids. The CDR3 nucleotides are TGCGCCAGCAGCCCGGCGGGACTAGCGGGAGACACCGGGGAGCTGTTTTTT. This encodes CASSPAGLAGDTGELFF.

The V and J genes are TRBV4-2 and TRBJ1-3; 7 nucleotides line up with TRBD1. Germline V gene lookup returns CDR1 LGHNA and CDR2 YNFKEQ. The CDR3 is 15 amino acids. J lost 5 bases, V lost 4 bases, and 8 bases had no gene match. The CDR3 nucleotides are TGTGCCAGCAGCCCGCTCGGGACAGATCGAAACACCATATATTTT. Its translation: CASSPLGTDRNTIYF.

This chain links TRBV19 with TRBJ1-5; tentatively, D is TRBD1 (5 bases). Trimming left V 10 bases short and J 6 bases short, with 19 bases between. The CDR3 is 14 residues long. Germline V CDR1 and CDR2: LNHDA, SQIVND (reference sequence). In DNA, the CDR3 is TGTGCCACCGCGGGACTTAGTTTTAGTCAGCCCCAGCATTTT. Translation: CATAGLSFSQPQHF. The complete variable domain, with remaining parts taken from reference TRBV19 and TRBJ1-5, reads DGGITQSPKYLFRKEGQNVTLSCEQNLNHDAMYWYRQDPGQGLRLIYYSQIVNDFQKGDIAEGYSVSREKKESFPLTVTSAQKNPTAFYLCATAGLSFSQPQHFGDGTRLSIL.